Reported below is one T cell receptor beta chain. Its specificity is not known. Molecular-barcoded quantitative 5'-RACE produced these TCR beta libraries. TCRdb re-called the 5' RACE reads through MiXCR, storing one row per CDR3 protein. The top ten hold about 16% of the sample, which has about 400,000 distinct CDR3 sequences, under 25% seen once. This record comes from a study of CD8 T cells in ankylosing spondylitis. Study results and caveats: Significant enrichment of disease-linked clones was reported in matched ankylosing spondylitis synovial fluid. Disease-linked clones displayed a CD8+ phenotype and appeared relatively rarely in peripheral blood. Characteristic of ankylosing spondylitis blood, it appeared, was a TCR beta motif comprising about 8 highly homologous variants.

The germline V gene encodes CDR1 MNHEY and CDR2 SVGEGT. The V gene lost 10 bases and the J gene lost 2 bases, with 12 bases spanning the gap. The CDR3 has 13 residues. The receptor was derived from a male donor with ankylosing spondylitis. What was sequenced was blood, either unsorted or a sorted T cell fraction (not recorded which). The chain carries TRBV6-2 or TRBV6-3 and TRBJ2-1; weak D call: TRBD1 (5 bases). The CDR3 here is CATKQGTYNEQFF. The CDR3 DNA is TGTGCCACCAAGCAGGGCACCTACAATGAGCAGTTCTTC.